This TCR beta chain was sequenced during a study of blood T cell repertoires in COVID-19. Study details: The analysed material was cDNA or gDNA that came from T cells, B-cell-depleted T cells, or PBMCs.

V gave up 0 bases and J gave up 5 bases, with 10 bases separating them. The CDR3 consists of 14 residues. The germline CDR1 and CDR2 sequences are SGDLS and YYNGEE. The data were produced by immunoSEQ multiplex PCR, yet TCRdb's version contains in-frame clones alone and is incomplete. In the table there are over 200,000 clones, 80% to 90% of which are singletons. The sequence derives from a woman of 80 years or more with active or convalescent COVID-19. V gene TRBV9 combines with J gene TRBJ2-3; D is ambiguous. The sequenced sample was peripheral blood. CDR3 DNA sequence: TGTGCCAGCAGCGTAGGAAGTAGAGGAGATACGCAGTATTTT. The encoded protein is CASSVGSRGDTQYF.